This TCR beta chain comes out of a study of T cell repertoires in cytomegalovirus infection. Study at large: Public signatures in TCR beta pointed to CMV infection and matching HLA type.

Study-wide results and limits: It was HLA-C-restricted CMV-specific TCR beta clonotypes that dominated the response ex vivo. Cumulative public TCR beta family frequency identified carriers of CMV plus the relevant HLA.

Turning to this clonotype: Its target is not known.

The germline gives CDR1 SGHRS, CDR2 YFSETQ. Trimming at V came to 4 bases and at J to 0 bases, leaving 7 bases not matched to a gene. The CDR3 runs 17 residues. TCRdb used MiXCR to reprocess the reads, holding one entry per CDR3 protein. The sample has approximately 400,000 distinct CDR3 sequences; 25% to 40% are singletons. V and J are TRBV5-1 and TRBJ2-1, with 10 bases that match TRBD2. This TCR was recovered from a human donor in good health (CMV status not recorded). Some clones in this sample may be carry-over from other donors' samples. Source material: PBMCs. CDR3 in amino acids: CASSPGLARSSYNEQFF. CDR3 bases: TGCGCCAGCAGCCCGGGACTAGCGAGGAGCTCCTACAATGAGCAGTTCTTC.